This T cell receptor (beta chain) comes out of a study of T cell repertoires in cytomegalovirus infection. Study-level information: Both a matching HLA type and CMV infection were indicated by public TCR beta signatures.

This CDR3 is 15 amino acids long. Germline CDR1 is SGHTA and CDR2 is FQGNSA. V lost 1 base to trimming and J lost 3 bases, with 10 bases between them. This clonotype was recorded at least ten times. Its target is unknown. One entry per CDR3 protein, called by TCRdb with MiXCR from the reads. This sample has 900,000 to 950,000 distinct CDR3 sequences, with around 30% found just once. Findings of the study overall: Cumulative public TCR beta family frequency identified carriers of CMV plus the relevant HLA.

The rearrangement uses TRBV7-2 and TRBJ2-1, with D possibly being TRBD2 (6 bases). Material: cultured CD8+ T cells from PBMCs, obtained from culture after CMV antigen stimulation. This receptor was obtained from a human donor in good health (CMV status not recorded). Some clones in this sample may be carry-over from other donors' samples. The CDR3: CASSLGRGYYNEQFF. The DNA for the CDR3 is TGTGCCAGCAGCTTAGGGAGGGGTTACTACAATGAGCAGTTCTTC.